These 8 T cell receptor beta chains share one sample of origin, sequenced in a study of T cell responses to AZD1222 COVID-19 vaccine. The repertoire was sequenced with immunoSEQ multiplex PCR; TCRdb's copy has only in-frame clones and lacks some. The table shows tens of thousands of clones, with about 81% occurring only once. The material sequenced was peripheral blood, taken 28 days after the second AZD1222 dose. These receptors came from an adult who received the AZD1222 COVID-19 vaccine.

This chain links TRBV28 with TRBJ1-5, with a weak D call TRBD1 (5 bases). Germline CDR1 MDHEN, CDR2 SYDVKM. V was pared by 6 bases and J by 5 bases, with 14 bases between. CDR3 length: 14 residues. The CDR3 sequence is CASRPDIYDQPQHF. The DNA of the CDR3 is TGTGCCAGCAGACCGGACATTTATGATCAGCCCCAGCATTTT.

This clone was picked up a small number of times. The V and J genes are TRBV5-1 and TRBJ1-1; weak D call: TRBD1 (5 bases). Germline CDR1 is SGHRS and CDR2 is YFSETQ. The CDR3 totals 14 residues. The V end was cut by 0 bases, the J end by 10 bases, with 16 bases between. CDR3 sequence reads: CASSLGAPRDVAFF. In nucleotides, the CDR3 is TGCGCCAGCAGCTTGGGGGCCCCCAGGGATGTAGCTTTCTTT. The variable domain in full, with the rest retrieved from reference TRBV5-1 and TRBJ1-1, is KAGVTQTPRYLIKTRGQQVTLSCSPISGHRSVSWYQQTPGQGLQFLFEYFSETQRNKGNFPGRFSGRQFSNSRSEMNVSTLELGDSALYLCASSLGAPRDVAFFGQGTRLTVV.

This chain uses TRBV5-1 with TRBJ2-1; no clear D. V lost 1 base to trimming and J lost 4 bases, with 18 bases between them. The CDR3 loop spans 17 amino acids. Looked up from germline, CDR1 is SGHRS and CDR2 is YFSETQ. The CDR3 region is CASSLLRSGRIYNEQFF. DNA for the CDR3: TGCGCCAGCAGCTTGTTACGGTCGGGCAGGATATACAATGAGCAGTTCTTC.

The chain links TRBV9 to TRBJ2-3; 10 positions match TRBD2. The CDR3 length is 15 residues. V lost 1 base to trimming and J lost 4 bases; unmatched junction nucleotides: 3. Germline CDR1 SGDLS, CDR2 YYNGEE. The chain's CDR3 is CASSVSGRVSDTQYF. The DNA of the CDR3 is TGTGCCAGCAGCGTAAGCGGGAGGGTGTCAGATACGCAGTATTTT.

The CDR3 coding sequence is TGTGCCAGCAGCTTAGCGTGGACAGGGAACTATGGCTACACCTTC. It yields the protein CASSLAWTGNYGYTF. V usage is TRBV7-2 and J usage is TRBJ1-2; TRBD1 matches 8 bases. CDR3 length: 15 residues. The V gene's germline CDR1 is SGHTA and CDR2 FQGNSA. With 0 bases clipped from V and 2 bases from J, the junction kept 2 bases outside the gene matches.

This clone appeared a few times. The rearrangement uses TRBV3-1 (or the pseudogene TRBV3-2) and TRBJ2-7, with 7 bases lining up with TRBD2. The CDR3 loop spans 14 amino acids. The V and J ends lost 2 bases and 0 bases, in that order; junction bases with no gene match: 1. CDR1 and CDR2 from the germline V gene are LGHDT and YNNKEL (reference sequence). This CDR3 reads CASSQIAGSYEQYF. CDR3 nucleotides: TGTGCCAGCAGCCAAATAGCGGGCTCCTACGAGCAGTACTTC.

The CDR3 loop reads CASIMGGGNNQPQHF. The CDR3 nucleotides read TGTGCCAGCATCATGGGGGGAGGGAACAATCAGCCCCAGCATTTT. The chain uses TRBV6-5 and TRBJ1-5; D possibly corresponds to TRBD1 (5 bases). Germline-derived CDR1 and CDR2 are MNHEY and SVGAGI. The CDR3 length is 15 residues. V dropped 7 bases and J dropped 3 bases, with 16 bases sitting between them.

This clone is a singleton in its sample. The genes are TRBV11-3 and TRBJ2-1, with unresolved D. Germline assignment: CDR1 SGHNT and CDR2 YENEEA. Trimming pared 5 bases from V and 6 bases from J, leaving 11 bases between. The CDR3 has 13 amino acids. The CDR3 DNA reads TGTGCCAGCAGCCCGGATCACGGCAATGAGCAGTTCTTC. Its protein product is CASSPDHGNEQFF.